The 22 T cell receptor beta chains below all came from one sample that was sequenced in a study of T cell responses to AZD1222 COVID-19 vaccine. Profiling relied on immunoSEQ multiplex PCR, and the TCRdb table lists in-frame clones only, not all of them. The sample yields about 210,000 clones, approximately 94% seen once. The material was peripheral blood, obtained 28 days after the second dose of the MenACWY control vaccine. Every receptor here comes from an adult who received the MenACWY meningococcal vaccine as a control.

V gene TRBV5-1 combines with J gene TRBJ2-5; no clear D. Germline V CDR1 and CDR2: SGHRS, YFSETQ. The CDR3 contains 12 residues. The V end lost 4 bases, the J end lost 2 bases, and 6 bases lay between the germline ends. CDR3 nucleotides: TGCGCCAGCAGCACCGATCAAGAGACCCAGTACTTC. It codes for CASSTDQETQYF.

The gene calls are TRBV30 and TRBJ1-5; 10 bases line up with TRBD1. V was clipped by 1 base and J by 4 bases; unmatched bases: 4. There are 15 residues in the CDR3. Germline values: CDR1 GTSNPN, CDR2 SVGIG (reference sequence). CDR3 amino acids: CAWSAPGQGNQPQHF. Written as DNA, the CDR3 is TGTGCCTGGAGTGCTCCGGGACAGGGGAATCAGCCCCAGCATTTT. The full variable domain, in which reference TRBV30 and TRBJ1-5 provide the parts outside the CDR3, is SQTIHQWPATLVQPVGSPLSLECTVEGTSNPNLYWYRQAAGRGLQLLFYSVGIGQISSEVPQNLSASRPQDRQFILSSKKLLLSDSGFYLCAWSAPGQGNQPQHFGDGTRLSIL.

The chain is built from TRBV6-5 and TRBJ2-5; TRBD2 might be the D (6 bases). The CDR3 covers 12 residues. V dropped 0 bases and J dropped 7 bases, with 6 bases sitting between them. Per the germline V gene, CDR1 is MNHEY and CDR2 is SVGAGI. For the CDR3, the DNA is TGTGCCAGCAGTTACTCCGGGGGGACCCAGTACTTC. Translation: CASSYSGGTQYF.

This clone was found a few times. This sequence joins TRBV28 and TRBJ2-2; TRBD1 is a possible D gene (5 bases). This CDR3 region has 14 residues. The germline V and J ends were trimmed by 10 bases and 2 bases, with 14 bases remaining between them. The germline gives CDR1 MDHEN, CDR2 SYDVKM. CDR3 DNA sequence: TGTGCCATAACCGAGACAGCCAACACCGGGGAGCTGTTTTTT. Translating it yields CAITETANTGELFF. Drawing the rest from reference TRBV28 and TRBJ2-2, the complete variable domain is DVKVTQSSRYLVKRTGEKVFLECVQDMDHENMFWYRQDPGLGLRLIYFSYDVKMKEKGDIPEGYSVSREKKERFSLILESASTNQTSMYLCAITETANTGELFFGEGSRLTVL.

The J gene is TRBJ1-1, the V gene TRBV7-9; TRBD1 might be the D (5 bases). Germline CDR1 SEHNR, CDR2 FQNEAQ (reference sequence). V lost 0 bases and J 7 bases, leaving 6 bases between the germline ends. This CDR3 is built from 12 residues. CDR3 sequence (DNA): TGTGCCAGCAGCTTAGCGGGGGGTGAAGCTTTCTTT. Residues: CASSLAGGEAFF.

The chain carries TRBV4-1 and TRBJ2-2; TRBD2 matches at 12 bases. The CDR3 is made up of 18 amino acids. The trim removed 3 bases at V and 5 bases at J, leaving 10 bases unmatched. The germline CDR1 and CDR2 sequences are MGHRA and YSYEKL. This CDR3 reads CASSQTLSGLAGTGELFF. The CDR3, as DNA: TGCGCCAGCAGCCAGACCCTAAGCGGACTAGCGGGGACCGGGGAGCTGTTTTTT.

This chain links TRBV9 with TRBJ2-7; no reliable D call. The CDR3 contains 15 residues. Between the trimmed V and J ends, which lost 0 bases and 3 bases, there was a span of 13 bases. Germline V gene lookup returns CDR1 SGDLS and CDR2 YYNGEE. The CDR3 coding sequence is TGTGCCAGCAGCGTAGGGGTCAGTGAGGACTACGAGCAGTACTTC. Protein sequence: CASSVGVSEDYEQYF.

The chain carries TRBV2 and TRBJ1-5, with 7 bases that match TRBD1. V dropped 1 base and J dropped 0; count of bases not matched to a gene: 6. CDR1 SNHLY and CDR2 FYNNEI come from the germline V gene. There are 17 residues in the CDR3. The CDR3 nucleotides read TGTGCCAGCAGTGAAGGACAGGGAGGAGGTAGCAATCAGCCCCAGCATTTT. This sequence encodes CASSEGQGGGSNQPQHF.

The chain joins TRBV7-9 to TRBJ2-1; D call uncertain. V lost 5 bases to trimming and J lost 0 bases, with 11 bases between them. Germline V lookup: CDR1 SEHNR, CDR2 FQNEAQ (reference sequence). The CDR3 extends over 15 amino acids. The CDR3 loop is CASSQSESSYNEQFF. CDR3 DNA: TGTGCCAGCAGCCAGTCGGAGAGCTCCTACAATGAGCAGTTCTTC. The entire variable domain, with the rest obtained from reference TRBV7-9 and TRBJ2-1, is as follows: DTGVSQNPRHKITKRGQNVTFRCDPISEHNRLYWYRQTLGQGPEFLTYFQNEAQLEKSRLLSDRFSAERPKGSFSTLEIQRTEQGDSAMYLCASSQSESSYNEQFFGPGTRLTVL.

As to this clone: Within the sample, other DNA sequences also encode this same CDR3. The chain is built from TRBV7-3 and TRBJ1-1; 9 nucleotides line up with TRBD1. The length of the CDR3 is 13 residues. V lost 2 bases to trimming and J lost 5 bases; unmatched junction nucleotides: 0. Germline values: CDR1 SGHTA, CDR2 FQGTGA. CDR3 sequence: CASSLDRGTEAFF. The CDR3 DNA is TGTGCCAGCAGCTTAGACAGGGGGACTGAAGCTTTCTTT.

This chain connects TRBV5-1 to TRBJ1-1, with a weak D call TRBD1 (5 bases). V lost 1 base and J 1 base, leaving 8 bases between the germline ends. Germline V lookup: CDR1 SGHRS, CDR2 YFSETQ. The length of the CDR3 is 14 residues. The CDR3 DNA is TGCGCCAGCAGCTTGCCAGGGTCGAACACTGAAGCTTTCTTT. Translation gives CASSLPGSNTEAFF.

The CDR3 here is CASSQERLAGFYNEQFF. The CDR3 DNA is TGTGCCAGCAGCCAAGAACGGCTAGCGGGGTTCTACAATGAGCAGTTCTTC. The J gene is TRBJ2-1, the V gene TRBV3-1 (or the pseudogene TRBV3-2); 9 bases are shared with TRBD2. CDR3 size: 17 residues. The junction had 6 bases not matched to a gene; V was cut back by 0 bases and J by 3 bases. Germline CDR1 and CDR2: LGHDT and YNNKEL (reference sequence).

The chain recombines TRBV4-3 with TRBJ2-5, with D tentatively TRBD1 (5 bases). Trimming removed 1 base from V and 5 bases from J, with 14 bases in between. The CDR3 length is 15 residues. Germline loops: CDR1 LGHNA, CDR2 YSLEER. This chain's CDR3 is CASSQVWTPMETQYF. DNA for the CDR3: TGCGCCAGCAGCCAAGTCTGGACACCCATGGAGACCCAGTACTTC.

The rearrangement links TRBV6-2 or TRBV6-3 to TRBJ1-5; no definite D call. The germline V gene has CDR1 MNHEY and CDR2 SVGEGT. V was cut by 4 bases and J by 11 bases, with 18 bases left in between. The CDR3 contains 14 residues. The CDR3 loop reads CASSSAGRALAQHF. The CDR3 DNA follows: TGTGCCAGCAGTTCCGCCGGACGGGCTCTCGCCCAGCATTTT.

This clone was observed a single time. The chain has TRBV9 and TRBJ2-7; D gene ambiguous. CDR3 length: 14 residues. CDR1 SGDLS and CDR2 YYNGEE come from the germline V gene. The V end was cut by 3 bases, the J end by 2 bases, with 12 bases between. The CDR3 DNA reads as TGTGCCAGCAGCGCCGGAGACGGAGCCTACGAGCAGTACTTC. Protein: CASSAGDGAYEQYF.

The chain is built from TRBV19 and TRBJ2-7; D is possibly TRBD1 (6 bases). The CDR3 sequence is 12 residues long. V lost 8 bases to trimming and J lost 2 bases, with 10 bases between them. Germline V CDR1 and CDR2: LNHDA, SQIVND (reference sequence). CDR3 amino acids: CASQGSPYEQYF. The CDR3 region has the DNA TGTGCCAGTCAGGGGTCCCCCTACGAGCAGTACTTC.

The chain recombines TRBV6-2 or TRBV6-3 with TRBJ2-7; 7 nucleotides align to TRBD1. After removal of 4 bases from V and 2 bases from J, the junction contained 2 bases not matched to a gene. CDR3 length equals 13 residues. Germline V gives CDR1 MNHEY, CDR2 SVGEGT. The chain's CDR3 is CASSWTGPYEQYF. In nucleotides, the CDR3 is TGTGCCAGCAGTTGGACAGGACCCTACGAGCAGTACTTC.

The chain is built from TRBV27 and TRBJ1-4; TRBD1 agrees at 7 bases. The length of the CDR3 is 16 residues. From germline, CDR1 is MNHEY and CDR2 SMNVEV (reference sequence). V gave up 7 bases and J gave up 5 bases; unmatched junction bases: 13. In nucleotides, the CDR3 is TGTGCCAGCACCCGACTCGGGACAGCAGTAAATGAAAAACTGTTTTTT. This sequence encodes CASTRLGTAVNEKLFF.

This sequence joins TRBV7-9 and TRBJ2-1; D is perhaps TRBD1 (9 bases). The germline CDR1 and CDR2 sequences are SEHNR and FQNEAQ (reference sequence). V shed 5 bases and J shed 9 bases, with 26 bases lying between them. The CDR3 loop spans 17 amino acids. The CDR3 DNA sequence: TGTGCCAGCAGCCGATCTGCCGGGACAGGGAGCGGGGGTGAGCAGTTCTTC. Protein sequence: CASSRSAGTGSGGEQFF.

The gene calls are TRBV4-2 and TRBJ2-7; 15 bases fit TRBD2. The V segment lost 4 bases and the J segment 1 base; nucleotides outside the gene matches: 17. The CDR3 totals 21 residues. Looked up from germline, CDR1 is LGHNA and CDR2 is YNFKEQ. The CDR3: CASSRGGPLPGLAGGSYEQYF. CDR3 DNA sequence: TGTGCCAGCAGCCGCGGGGGGCCATTGCCGGGACTAGCGGGAGGTTCCTACGAGCAGTACTTC.

The chain links TRBV5-5 to TRBJ1-5, with D possibly matching TRBD1 (5 bases). The CDR3 runs 13 residues. Germline V gene sequence: CDR1 SGHKS, CDR2 YYEKEE (reference sequence). Between the trimmed V and J ends, which lost 5 bases and 6 bases, there was a span of 12 bases. CDR3 sequence (DNA): TGTGCCAGCAGTCGGGGCTATACTCAGCCCCAGCATTTT. Its protein is CASSRGYTQPQHF.

This clone turned up a few times. The J gene is TRBJ2-7, the V gene TRBV30; 8 bases are a match to TRBD1. Trimming at V came to 0 bases and at J to 2 bases, leaving 6 bases not matched to a gene. In germline, CDR1 is GTSNPN, CDR2 SVGIG (reference sequence). The CDR3 is 15 amino acids. The CDR3 DNA is TGTGCCTGGAGTGTAGGAGTGGACAGGGCCTACGAGCAGTACTTC. Translating gives CAWSVGVDRAYEQYF.